Listed below are T cell receptor beta chains from one sample, sequenced in a study of T cell responses to AZD1222 COVID-19 vaccine. Generated by immunoSEQ multiplex PCR, the TCRdb table keeps only in-frame clones and is missing some. The table lists over 120,000 clones, 90% to 95% of them singletons. The input for sequencing was peripheral blood, taken after recovery from COVID-19. The receptors stem from an adult who had recovered from COVID-19. Each CDR3 is given with its conserved first and last residue. The order of the fields is V gene, D gene, J gene, CDR3 length, CDR3 protein, CDR3 DNA. D genes are given only for firm matches.

>TRBV28|NA|TRBJ1-5|14
CASSLSGKLQPQHF
TGTGCCAGCAGTTTATCAGGGAAACTTCAGCCCCAGCATTTT
>TRBV2|NA|TRBJ2-3|12
CASSVGVDTQYF
TGTGCCAGCAGTGTGGGGGTAGATACGCAGTATTTT
>TRBV29-1|TRBD2|TRBJ2-7|15
CSVMAGTSASYEQYF
TGCAGCGTTATGGCCGGGACTAGCGCCTCCTACGAGCAGTACTTC
>TRBV30|NA|TRBJ1-3|14
CAWSSGASGNTIYF
TGTGCCTGGAGTAGCGGGGCCTCTGGAAACACCATATATTTT
>TRBV29-1|NA|TRBJ1-2|13
CGAFSLEKNGYTF
TGCGGAGCGTTCAGCTTAGAGAAAAATGGCTACACCTTC
>TRBV6-5|NA|TRBJ1-1|16
CASSSWQNKANTEAFF
TGTGCCAGCAGTTCGTGGCAGAACAAAGCTAACACTGAAGCTTTCTTT
>TRBV5-1|TRBD2|TRBJ2-1|15
CASSLGLAGANEQFF
TGCGCCAGCAGCCTCGGACTAGCGGGAGCGAATGAGCAGTTCTTC
>TRBV10-3|NA|TRBJ2-7|14
CAISGWSDNYEQYF
TGTGCCATCAGTGGTTGGAGCGACAACTACGAGCAGTACTTC
>TRBV7-9|TRBD2|TRBJ2-5|15
CASSPPSGRVETQYF
TGTGCCAGCAGCCCCCCTAGCGGGAGGGTAGAGACCCAGTACTTC
>TRBV30|TRBD2|TRBJ2-2|14
CAWSSGRAGGELFF
TGTGCCTGGTCTAGCGGGAGGGCCGGCGGGGAGCTGTTTTTT
>TRBV19|NA|TRBJ1-5|14
CASSPRGGDQPQHF
TGTGCCAGTAGTCCCCGGGGAGGGGATCAGCCCCAGCATTTT
>TRBV5-1|NA|TRBJ2-5|14
CASSLRAREETQYF
TGCGCCAGCAGCTTGCGGGCCAGGGAAGAGACCCAGTACTTC
>TRBV28|NA|TRBJ1-5|16
CASSYGGGGANQPQHF
TGTGCCAGCAGTTATGGCGGGGGGGGCGCGAATCAGCCCCAGCATTTT
>TRBV2|TRBD2|TRBJ2-1|15
CASRGLGLAGPNPFF
TGTGCCAGCAGGGGTCTAGGACTAGCGGGCCCCAACCCGTTCTTC
>TRBV3-1/TRBV3-2|NA|TRBJ2-1|12
CASSHKFGEQFF
TGTGCCAGCAGCCACAAGTTTGGTGAGCAGTTCTTC
>TRBV28|NA|TRBJ2-7|13
CAIAGTPAYEQYF
TGTGCCATCGCCGGGACCCCCGCCTACGAGCAGTACTTC
>TRBV7-9|NA|TRBJ1-1|12
CASSAPGHGAFF
TGTGCCAGCAGCGCGCCGGGCCACGGGGCTTTCTTT
>TRBV10-3|TRBD1|TRBJ2-1|15
CAISLPGQGENEQFF
TGTGCCATCAGTCTCCCGGGACAGGGGGAAAATGAGCAGTTCTTC
>TRBV3-1/TRBV3-2|NA|TRBJ1-1|13
CASSQVMNTEAFF
TGTGCCAGCAGCCAAGTTATGAACACTGAAGCTTTCTTT
>TRBV28|NA|TRBJ2-7|13
CATATGPPYEQYF
TGTGCCACCGCGACAGGCCCACCCTACGAGCAGTACTTC
>TRBV20-1|TRBD2|TRBJ2-7|11
CSSGTSYEQYF
TGCAGTAGCGGGACTAGTTACGAGCAGTACTTC
>TRBV7-9|TRBD2|TRBJ2-1|17
CASSLATSGSSYNEQFF
TGTGCCAGCAGCTTAGCGACTAGCGGCAGCTCCTACAATGAGCAGTTCTTC
>TRBV13|NA|TRBJ1-2|14
CASSTDMAEYGYTF
TGTGCCAGCAGCACGGACATGGCTGAATATGGCTACACCTTC
>TRBV9|TRBD2|TRBJ2-3|17
CASSPGTSGLSTDTQYF
TGTGCCAGCAGCCCCGGGACTAGCGGGCTAAGCACAGATACGCAGTATTTT
>TRBV6-5|TRBD2|TRBJ2-7|14
CASSYSGTSYEQYF
TGTGCCAGCAGTTACAGCGGGACCTCCTACGAGCAGTACTTC
>TRBV6-2/TRBV6-3|TRBD1|TRBJ1-5|17
CASSLRGQGGSNQPQHF
TGTGCCAGCAGCTTACGAGGACAGGGTGGTAGCAATCAGCCCCAGCATTTT
>TRBV3-1/TRBV3-2|TRBD1|TRBJ2-7|13
CASSRTGYNEQYF
TGTGCCAGCTCCCGGACAGGGTACAACGAGCAGTACTTC
>TRBV28|NA|TRBJ1-1|13
CASSTRQYTEAFF
TGTGCCAGCAGTACTAGACAGTACACTGAAGCTTTCTTT
>TRBV19|NA|TRBJ2-7|12
CASGTFKVEQYF
TGTGCCAGCGGGACCTTCAAGGTCGAGCAGTACTTC
>TRBV6-5|NA|TRBJ1-1|14
CASSYSQGNTEAFF
TGTGCCAGCAGTTACAGTCAGGGGAACACTGAAGCTTTCTTT
>TRBV6-1|NA|TRBJ1-1|12
CASSEEMGEAFF
TGTGCCAGCAGTGAAGAGATGGGGGAAGCTTTCTTT
>TRBV27|TRBD1|TRBJ1-6|15
CASSDRDRGNSPLHF
TGTGCCAGCTCCGACCGGGACAGGGGGAATTCACCCCTCCACTTT
>TRBV28|NA|TRBJ2-7|14
CASSLDGWNYEQYF
TGTGCCAGCAGTTTGGACGGCTGGAACTACGAGCAGTACTTC
>TRBV7-3|NA|TRBJ2-2|13
CASSFSYTGELFF
TGTGCCAGCAGTTTTTCATACACCGGGGAGCTGTTTTTT
>TRBV7-2|TRBD1|TRBJ2-1|16
CASSLAADRGGNEQFF
TGTGCCAGCAGCTTAGCGGCTGACAGGGGGGGAAATGAGCAGTTCTTC
>TRBV19|NA|TRBJ1-1|12
CASSHQGTEAFF
TGTGCCAGTAGTCATCAGGGAACTGAAGCTTTCTTT
>TRBV7-9|TRBD2|TRBJ2-2|16
CASLSGSVSNTGELFF
TGTGCCAGCCTCAGCGGGAGTGTGAGTAACACCGGGGAGCTGTTTTTT
>TRBV9|TRBD2|TRBJ2-1|14
CASSVGGRPDEQFF
TGTGCCAGCAGCGTCGGCGGGAGGCCCGATGAGCAGTTCTTC
>TRBV20-1|NA|TRBJ2-7|13
CSASGGRAYEQYF
TGCAGTGCTAGTGGAGGCCGAGCCTACGAGCAGTACTTC
>TRBV11-2|TRBD2|TRBJ2-1|17
CASSFTPAGDRYNEQFF
TGTGCCAGCAGCTTCACACCCGCGGGAGATCGGTACAATGAGCAGTTCTTC
>TRBV18|NA|TRBJ2-5|14
CASSPIGTEETQYF
TGTGCCAGCTCCCCCATAGGTACAGAAGAGACCCAGTACTTC
>TRBV27|TRBD1|TRBJ2-1|14
CASTNGQENNEQFF
TGTGCCAGCACGAACGGACAGGAGAACAATGAGCAGTTCTTC
>TRBV5-4|TRBD2|TRBJ2-7|15
CASSFGTSGSYEQYF
TGTGCCAGCAGCTTCGGGACTAGCGGGAGCTACGAGCAGTACTTC